The rows below give T cell receptor beta chains drawn from one sample of a study of CD8 T cells in ankylosing spondylitis. TCRdb re-analysed the 5' RACE reads in MiXCR, keeping a single row per CDR3 protein. This sample has 220,000 or so distinct CDR3 sequences; 18% occur once, and the top ten carry approximately 40%. The specimen sequenced was blood, either unsorted or a sorted T cell fraction (not recorded which). The receptors here all came from a male donor with ankylosing spondylitis. Each CDR3 is given with its conserved first and last residue. D genes are given only for firm matches. Clone size is shown for a subset of rows, as once, few, many or a class of expanded clone.

NA	TRBV20-1	NA	TRBJ2-7	CSARVGGGFFDEQYF	TGCAGTGCTAGGGTCGGTGGGGGGTTCTTCGACGAGCAGTACTTC
NA	TRBV7-9	NA	TRBJ2-1	CASSPGPGSPYNEQFF	TGTGCCAGCAGCCCGGGTCCGGGGTCTCCATACAATGAGCAGTTCTTC
NA	TRBV5-1	NA	TRBJ1-5	CASSLGVGGNQPQHF	TGCGCCAGCAGTCTCGGCGTAGGAGGCAATCAGCCCCAGCATTTT
NA	TRBV29-1	TRBD2	TRBJ2-1	CSVETPGLAGEGHEQFF	TGCAGCGTTGAAACACCGGGACTAGCGGGGGAGGGTCATGAGCAGTTCTTC
few	TRBV5-6	NA	TRBJ2-7	CASSLWDSPYEQYF	TGTGCCAGCAGCTTGTGGGACTCCCCCTACGAGCAGTACTTC
NA	TRBV4-2	NA	TRBJ1-6	CASSQDRAGNSPLHF	TGTGCCAGCAGCCAAGATCGAGCCGGAAATTCACCCCTCCACTTT
NA	TRBV7-8	NA	TRBJ1-1	CASSLGGSLNTEAFF	TGTGCCAGCAGCTTGGGGGGGTCCTTGAACACTGAAGCTTTCTTT
NA	TRBV6-4	TRBD2	TRBJ2-1	CASGAASGGVGEQFF	TGTGCCAGCGGTGCGGCTAGCGGGGGGGTAGGTGAGCAGTTCTTC
NA	TRBV7-9	NA	TRBJ2-1	CASSLYITSTDEQFF	TGTGCCAGCAGCCTTTACATCACCTCTACAGATGAGCAGTTCTTC
NA	TRBV27	TRBD2	TRBJ2-3	CASSPTTSGGTDTQYF	TGTGCCAGCAGTCCAACGACTAGCGGGGGAACAGATACGCAGTATTTT
NA	TRBV20-1	TRBD2	TRBJ2-5	CSAGLWDGYGGSRETQYF	TGCAGTGCGGGACTATGGGACGGATATGGGGGGTCGAGGGAGACCCAGTACTTC
many	TRBV12-3/TRBV12-4	NA	TRBJ1-1	CASSLGGGNTEAFF	TGTGCCAGCAGTTTAGGGGGGGGGAACACTGAAGCTTTCTTT
few	TRBV20-1	NA	TRBJ2-5	CSARVPGIGETQYF	TGCAGTGCTAGAGTCCCCGGGATTGGAGAGACCCAGTACTTC
NA	TRBV6-1	NA	TRBJ2-3	CASSELVREADTQYF	TGTGCCAGCAGTGAGTTGGTCAGGGAGGCAGATACGCAGTATTTT
NA	TRBV28	TRBD2	TRBJ2-1	CASSLSGLAGVYNEQFF	TGTGCCAGCAGTTTATCGGGACTAGCGGGAGTCTACAATGAGCAGTTCTTC
few	TRBV7-9	NA	TRBJ2-1	CASSISRGYNEQFF	TGTGCCAGCAGCATTTCTAGGGGTTACAATGAGCAGTTCTTC
few	TRBV3-1	NA	TRBJ2-7	CASSPSGGVAYEQYF	TGTGCCAGCAGCCCATCGGGTGGGGTCGCCTACGAGCAGTACTTC
few	TRBV15	NA	TRBJ2-7	CATSRDKTGMNYEQYF	TGTGCCACCAGCAGAGATAAGACCGGGATGAACTACGAGCAGTACTTC
NA	TRBV12-5	TRBD1	TRBJ1-1	CASGLGQGGFDTEAFF	TGTGCTAGTGGTCTTGGACAGGGTGGGTTTGACACTGAAGCTTTCTTT
NA	TRBV18	TRBD2	TRBJ2-1	CASSLDQEPGLAGGQYEQFF	TGTGCCAGCTCTCTAGACCAAGAACCGGGACTAGCGGGGGGGCAGTATGAGCAGTTCTTC
NA	TRBV15	TRBD1	TRBJ1-6	CATSRRGDSQVSPLHF	TGTGCCACCAGCAGACGAGGGGACAGCCAAGTATCACCCCTCCACTTT
many	TRBV12-3/TRBV12-4	NA	TRBJ1-1	CASSLARRSLNTEAFF	TGTGCCAGCAGTTTAGCGAGGCGGAGCTTGAACACTGAAGCTTTCTTT
NA	TRBV3-1	NA	TRBJ2-1	CASSPGTPGGEQFF	TGTGCCAGCAGTCCCGGGACACCAGGAGGAGAGCAGTTCTTC
few	TRBV12-3/TRBV12-4	TRBD2	TRBJ2-7	CASSPGLADPYYEQYF	TGTGCCAGCAGCCCCGGACTAGCGGATCCCTACTACGAGCAGTACTTC